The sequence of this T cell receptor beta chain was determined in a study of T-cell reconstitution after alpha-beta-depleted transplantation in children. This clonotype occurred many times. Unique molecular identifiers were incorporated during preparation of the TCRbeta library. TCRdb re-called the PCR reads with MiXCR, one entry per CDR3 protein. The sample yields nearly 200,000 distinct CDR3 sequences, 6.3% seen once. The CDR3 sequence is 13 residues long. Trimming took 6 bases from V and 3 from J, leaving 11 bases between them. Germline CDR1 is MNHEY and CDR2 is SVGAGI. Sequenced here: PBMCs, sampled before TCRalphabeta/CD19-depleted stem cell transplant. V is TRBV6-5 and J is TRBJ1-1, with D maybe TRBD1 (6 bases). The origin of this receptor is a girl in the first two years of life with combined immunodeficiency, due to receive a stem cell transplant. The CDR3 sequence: CASSPGVYTEAFF. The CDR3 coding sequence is TGTGCCAGCAGCCCAGGGGTGTACACTGAAGCTTTCTTT.